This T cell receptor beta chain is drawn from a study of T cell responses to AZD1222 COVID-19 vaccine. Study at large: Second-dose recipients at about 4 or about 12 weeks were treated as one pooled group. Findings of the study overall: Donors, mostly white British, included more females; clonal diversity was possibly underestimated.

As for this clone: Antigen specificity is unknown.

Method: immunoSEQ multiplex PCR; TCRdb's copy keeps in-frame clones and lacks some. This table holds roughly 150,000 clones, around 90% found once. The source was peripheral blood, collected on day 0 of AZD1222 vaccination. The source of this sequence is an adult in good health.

The CDR3 region has the DNA TGTGCCAGCAGTGATATAGCGGGCTCCTACAATGAGCAGTTCTTC. It yields the protein CASSDIAGSYNEQFF. The chain uses TRBV25-1 and TRBJ2-1, with TRBD2 matching 7 bases. This CDR3 is 15 amino acids long. The germline CDR1 and CDR2 sequences are MGHDK and SYGVNS. V was pared by 3 bases and J by 0 bases, with 2 bases of the junction left unmatched. Filled out from reference TRBV25-1 and TRBJ2-1, the complete variable domain reads EADIYQTPRYLVIGTGKKITLECSQTMGHDKMYWYQQDPGMELHLIHYSYGVNSTEKGDLSSESTVSRIRTEHFPLTLESARPSHTSQYLCASSDIAGSYNEQFFGPGTRLTVL.